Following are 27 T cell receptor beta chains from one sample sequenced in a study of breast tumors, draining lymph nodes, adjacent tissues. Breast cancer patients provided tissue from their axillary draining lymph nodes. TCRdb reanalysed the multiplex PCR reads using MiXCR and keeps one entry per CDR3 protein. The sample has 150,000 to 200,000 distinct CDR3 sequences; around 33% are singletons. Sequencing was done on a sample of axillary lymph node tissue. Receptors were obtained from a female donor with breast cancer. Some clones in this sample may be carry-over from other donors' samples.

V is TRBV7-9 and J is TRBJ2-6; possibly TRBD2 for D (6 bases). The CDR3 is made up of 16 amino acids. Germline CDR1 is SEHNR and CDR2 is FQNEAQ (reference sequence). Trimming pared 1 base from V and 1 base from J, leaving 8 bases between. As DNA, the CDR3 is TGTGCCAGCAGCTTAGTCCGGGGGTCTGGGGCCAACGTCCTGACTTTC. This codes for CASSLVRGSGANVLTF.

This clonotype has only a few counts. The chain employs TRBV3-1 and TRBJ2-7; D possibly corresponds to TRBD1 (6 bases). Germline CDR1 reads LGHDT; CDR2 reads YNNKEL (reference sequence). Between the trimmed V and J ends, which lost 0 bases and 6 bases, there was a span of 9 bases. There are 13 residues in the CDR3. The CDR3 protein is CASSQDWGLEQYF. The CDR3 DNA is TGTGCCAGCAGCCAAGATTGGGGGCTCGAGCAGTACTTC.

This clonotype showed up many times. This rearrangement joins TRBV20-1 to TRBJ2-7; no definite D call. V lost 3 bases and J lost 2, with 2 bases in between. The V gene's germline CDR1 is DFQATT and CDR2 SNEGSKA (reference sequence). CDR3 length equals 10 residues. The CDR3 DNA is TGCAGTGCTAGTACCTACGAGCAGTACTTC. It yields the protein CSASTYEQYF.

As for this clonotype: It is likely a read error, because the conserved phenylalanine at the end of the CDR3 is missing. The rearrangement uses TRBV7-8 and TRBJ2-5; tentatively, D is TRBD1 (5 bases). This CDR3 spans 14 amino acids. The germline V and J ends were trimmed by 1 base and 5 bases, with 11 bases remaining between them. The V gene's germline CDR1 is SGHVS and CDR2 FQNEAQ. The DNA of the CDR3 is TGTGCCAGCAGCTTAGGGGGCTTAGGGGAGACCCAGTACCTC. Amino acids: CASSLGGLGETQYL.

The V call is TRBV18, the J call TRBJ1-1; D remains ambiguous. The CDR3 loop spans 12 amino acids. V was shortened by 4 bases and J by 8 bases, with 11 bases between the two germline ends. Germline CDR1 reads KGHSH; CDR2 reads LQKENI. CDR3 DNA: TGTGCCAGCTCACGCATCAGTTCAGAAGCTTTCTTT. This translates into CASSRISSEAFF. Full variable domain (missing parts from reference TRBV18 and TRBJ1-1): NAGVMQNPRHLVRRRGQEARLRCSPMKGHSHVYWYRQLPEEGLKFMVYLQKENIIDESGMPKERFSAEFPKEGPSILRIQQVVRGDSAAYFCASSRISSEAFFGQGTRLTVV.

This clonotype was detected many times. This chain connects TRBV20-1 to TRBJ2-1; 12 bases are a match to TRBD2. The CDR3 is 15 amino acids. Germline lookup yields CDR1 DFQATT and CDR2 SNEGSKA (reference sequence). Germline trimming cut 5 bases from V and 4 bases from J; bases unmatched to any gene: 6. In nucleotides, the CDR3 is TGCAGTGCTTCCAGACTAGCGGGAGTGTACAATGAGCAGTTCTTC. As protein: CSASRLAGVYNEQFF.

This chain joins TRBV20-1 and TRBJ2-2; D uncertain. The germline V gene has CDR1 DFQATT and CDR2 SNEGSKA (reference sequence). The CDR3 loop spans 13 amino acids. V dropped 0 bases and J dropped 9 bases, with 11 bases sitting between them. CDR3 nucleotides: TGCAGTGCTAGAGATAGTAGTGTGCGGGAGCTGTTTTTT. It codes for CSARDSSVRELFF.

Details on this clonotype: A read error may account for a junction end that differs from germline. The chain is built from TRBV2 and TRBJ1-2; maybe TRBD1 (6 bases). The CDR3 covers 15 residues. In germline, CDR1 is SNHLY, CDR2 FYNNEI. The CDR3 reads CASSERGGSFYGYPF. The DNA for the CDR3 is TGTGCCAGCAGTGAAAGAGGGGGGTCCTTCTATGGCTACCCCTTC. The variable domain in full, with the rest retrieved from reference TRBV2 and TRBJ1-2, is EPEVTQTPSHQVTQMGQEVILRCVPISNHLYFYWYRQILGQKVEFLVSFYNNEISEKSEIFDDQFSVERPDGSNFTLKIRSTKLEDSAMYFCASSERGGSFYGYPFGSGTRLTVV.

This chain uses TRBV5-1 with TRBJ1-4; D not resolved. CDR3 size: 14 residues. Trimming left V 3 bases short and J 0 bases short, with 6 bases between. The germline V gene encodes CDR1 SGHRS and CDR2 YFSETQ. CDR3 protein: CASSSTATNEKLFF. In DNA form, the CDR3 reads TGCGCCAGCAGCTCCACAGCAACTAATGAAAAACTGTTTTTT.

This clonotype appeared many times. CDR3 loop: CASSQQGGEKLFF. In nucleotides, the CDR3 is TGTGCCAGCAGTCAACAGGGGGGTGAAAAACTGTTTTTT. The V gene is TRBV2, the J gene TRBJ1-4, with 8 bases aligning to TRBD1. The germline gives CDR1 SNHLY, CDR2 FYNNEI. The CDR3 has 13 amino acids. V dropped 5 bases and J dropped 7; count of bases not matched to a gene: 3.

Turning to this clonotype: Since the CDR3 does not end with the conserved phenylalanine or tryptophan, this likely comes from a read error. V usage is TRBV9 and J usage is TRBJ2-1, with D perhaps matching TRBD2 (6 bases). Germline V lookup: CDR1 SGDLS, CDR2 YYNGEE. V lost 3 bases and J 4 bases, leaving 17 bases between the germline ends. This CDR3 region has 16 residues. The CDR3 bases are TGTGCCAGCAGCGCGAGCGGCGGGATGATGTACAATGAGCAGTTCGTC. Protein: CASSASGGMMYNEQFV.

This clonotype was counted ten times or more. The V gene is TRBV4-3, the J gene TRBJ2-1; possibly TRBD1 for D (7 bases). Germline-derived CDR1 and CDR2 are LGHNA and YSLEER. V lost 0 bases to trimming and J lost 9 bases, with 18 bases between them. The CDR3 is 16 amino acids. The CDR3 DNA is TGCGCCAGCAGCCAAGATGAGCAGGGGGGATCGGGTGAGCAGTTCTTC. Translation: CASSQDEQGGSGEQFF.

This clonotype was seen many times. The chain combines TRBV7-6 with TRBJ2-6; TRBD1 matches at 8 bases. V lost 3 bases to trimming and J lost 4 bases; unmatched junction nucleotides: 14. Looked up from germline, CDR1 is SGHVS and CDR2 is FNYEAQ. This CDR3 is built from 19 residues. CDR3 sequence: CASSLGLGQDREGANVLTF. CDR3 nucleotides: TGTGCCAGCAGCTTGGGGTTAGGGCAGGACAGGGAAGGGGCCAACGTCCTGACTTTC.

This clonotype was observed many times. The CDR3 region is CASSQRDTVVQPQHF. In nucleotides, the CDR3 is TGTGCCAGCAGTCAACGGGACACGGTCGTTCAGCCCCAGCATTTT. The J gene is TRBJ1-5, the V gene TRBV12-3 or TRBV12-4; D is possibly TRBD1 (6 bases). The CDR3 length is 15 residues. Deletions cut 5 bases from V and 6 bases from J, with 17 bases between.

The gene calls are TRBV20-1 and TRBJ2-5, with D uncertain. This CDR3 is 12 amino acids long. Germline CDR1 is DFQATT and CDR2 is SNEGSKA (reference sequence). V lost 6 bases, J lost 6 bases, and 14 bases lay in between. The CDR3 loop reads CSALGLAKTQYF. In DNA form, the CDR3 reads TGCAGTGCCCTGGGGTTAGCTAAGACCCAGTACTTC.

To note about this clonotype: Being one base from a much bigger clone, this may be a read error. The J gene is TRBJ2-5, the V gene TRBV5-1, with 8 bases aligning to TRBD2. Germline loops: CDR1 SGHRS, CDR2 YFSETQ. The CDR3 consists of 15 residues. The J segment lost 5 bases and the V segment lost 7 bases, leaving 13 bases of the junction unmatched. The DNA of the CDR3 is TGCGCCAGCCTTTCCGGGGGGGGATCCCACGAGACCCAGTACTTC. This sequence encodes CASLSGGGSHETQYF.

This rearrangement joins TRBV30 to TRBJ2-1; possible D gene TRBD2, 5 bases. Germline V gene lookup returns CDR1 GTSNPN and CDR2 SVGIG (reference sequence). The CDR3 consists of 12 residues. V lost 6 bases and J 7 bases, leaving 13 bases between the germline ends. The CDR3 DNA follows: TGTGCCTGCCAACGGGGAGTAAATGAGCAGTTCTTC. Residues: CACQRGVNEQFF. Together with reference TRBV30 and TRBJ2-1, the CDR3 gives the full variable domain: SQTIHQWPATLVQPVGSPLSLECTVEGTSNPNLYWYRQAAGRGLQLLFYSVGIGQISSEVPQNLSASRPQDRQFILSSKKLLLSDSGFYLCACQRGVNEQFFGPGTRLTVL.

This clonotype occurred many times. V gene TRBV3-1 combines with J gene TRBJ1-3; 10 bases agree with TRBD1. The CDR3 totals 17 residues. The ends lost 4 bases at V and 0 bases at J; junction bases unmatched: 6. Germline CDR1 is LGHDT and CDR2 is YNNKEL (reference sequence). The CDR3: CASSLTGGAGSGNTIYF. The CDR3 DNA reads TGTGCCAGCAGCCTGACAGGGGGCGCGGGCTCTGGAAACACCATATATTTT.

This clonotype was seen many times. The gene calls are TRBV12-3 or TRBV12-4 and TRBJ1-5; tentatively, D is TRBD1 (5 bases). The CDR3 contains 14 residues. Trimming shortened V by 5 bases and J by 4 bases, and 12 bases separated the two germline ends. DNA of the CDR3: TGTGCCAGCAGTCTCCGGGGCCCAAATCAGCCCCAGCATTTT. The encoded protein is CASSLRGPNQPQHF.

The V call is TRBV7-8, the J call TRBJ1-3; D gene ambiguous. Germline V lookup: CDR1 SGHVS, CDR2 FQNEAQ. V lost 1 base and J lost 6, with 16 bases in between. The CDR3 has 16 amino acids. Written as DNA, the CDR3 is TGTGCCAGCAGCTTAGTTCGGGAGAGAGCCGCAAACACCATATATTTT. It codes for CASSLVRERAANTIYF.

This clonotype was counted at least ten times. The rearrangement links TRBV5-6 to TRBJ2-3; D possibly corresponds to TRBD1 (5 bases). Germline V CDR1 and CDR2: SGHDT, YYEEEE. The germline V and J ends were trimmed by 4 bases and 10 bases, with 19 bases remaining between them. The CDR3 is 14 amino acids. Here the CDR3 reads CASSPRQFTDSQYF. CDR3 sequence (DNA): TGTGCCAGCAGCCCTCGACAGTTCACAGACTCGCAGTATTTT.

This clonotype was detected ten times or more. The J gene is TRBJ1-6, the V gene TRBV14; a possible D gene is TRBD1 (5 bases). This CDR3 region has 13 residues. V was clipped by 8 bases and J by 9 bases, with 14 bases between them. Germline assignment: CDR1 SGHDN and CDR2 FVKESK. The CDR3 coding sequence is TGTGCCAGCGGCAGGGCAGGGAGTTCACCCCTCCACTTT. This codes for CASGRAGSSPLHF. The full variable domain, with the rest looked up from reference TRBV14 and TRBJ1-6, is EAGVTQFPSHSVIEKGQTVTLRCDPISGHDNLYWYRRVMGKEIKFLLHFVKESKQDESGMPNNRFLAERTGGTYSTLKVQPAELEDSGVYFCASGRAGSSPLHFGNGTRLTVT.

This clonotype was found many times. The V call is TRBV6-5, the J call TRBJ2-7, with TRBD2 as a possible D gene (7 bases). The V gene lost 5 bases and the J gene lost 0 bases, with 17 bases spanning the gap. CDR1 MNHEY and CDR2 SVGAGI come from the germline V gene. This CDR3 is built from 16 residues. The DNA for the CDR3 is TGTGCCAGCAGTCCCGGGGGGCATATGGGCTCCTACGAGCAGTACTTC. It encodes CASSPGGHMGSYEQYF.

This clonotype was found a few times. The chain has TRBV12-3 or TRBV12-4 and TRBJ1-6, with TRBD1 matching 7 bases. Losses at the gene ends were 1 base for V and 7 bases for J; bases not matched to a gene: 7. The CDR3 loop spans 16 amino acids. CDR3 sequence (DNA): TGTGCCAGCAGTTTAGGGGAGGGGGCGATAAATTCACCCCTCCACTTT. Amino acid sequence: CASSLGEGAINSPLHF.

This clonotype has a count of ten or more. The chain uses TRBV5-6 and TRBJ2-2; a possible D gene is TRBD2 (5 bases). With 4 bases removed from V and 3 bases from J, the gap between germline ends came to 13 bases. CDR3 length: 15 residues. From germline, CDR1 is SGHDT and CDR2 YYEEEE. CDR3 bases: TGTGCCAGCAGCGAACCCCGGGGATACACCGGGGAGCTGTTTTTT. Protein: CASSEPRGYTGELFF.

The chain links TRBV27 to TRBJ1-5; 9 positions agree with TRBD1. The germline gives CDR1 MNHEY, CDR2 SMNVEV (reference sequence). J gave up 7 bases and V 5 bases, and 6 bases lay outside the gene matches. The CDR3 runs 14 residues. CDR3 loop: CASSLTGGQQPQHF. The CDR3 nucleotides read TGTGCCAGCAGTCTCACAGGGGGCCAACAGCCCCAGCATTTT.

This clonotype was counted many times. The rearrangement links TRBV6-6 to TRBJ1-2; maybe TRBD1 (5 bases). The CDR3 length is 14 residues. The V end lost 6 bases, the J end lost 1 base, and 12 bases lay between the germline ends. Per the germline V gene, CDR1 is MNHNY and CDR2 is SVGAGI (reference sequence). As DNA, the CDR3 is TGTGCCAGCAGCCACCGGACACATAACTATGGCTACACCTTC. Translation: CASSHRTHNYGYTF.